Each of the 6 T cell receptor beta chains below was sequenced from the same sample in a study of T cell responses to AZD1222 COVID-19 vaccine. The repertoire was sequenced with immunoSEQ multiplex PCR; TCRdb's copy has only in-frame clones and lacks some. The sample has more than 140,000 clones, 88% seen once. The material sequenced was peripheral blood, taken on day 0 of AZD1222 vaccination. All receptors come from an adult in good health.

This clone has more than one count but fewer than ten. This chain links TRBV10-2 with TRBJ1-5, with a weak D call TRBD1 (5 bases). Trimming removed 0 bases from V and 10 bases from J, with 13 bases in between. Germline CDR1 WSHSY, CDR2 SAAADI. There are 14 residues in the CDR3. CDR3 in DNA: TGCGCCAGCAGTGAGTCGACACAGGCTCTACCCCAGCATTTT. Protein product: CASSESTQALPQHF.

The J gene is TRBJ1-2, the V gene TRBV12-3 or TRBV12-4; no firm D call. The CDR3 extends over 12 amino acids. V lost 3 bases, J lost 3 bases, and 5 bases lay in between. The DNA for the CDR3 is TGTGCCAGCAGTTTCCGGTACTATGGCTACACCTTC. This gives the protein CASSFRYYGYTF.

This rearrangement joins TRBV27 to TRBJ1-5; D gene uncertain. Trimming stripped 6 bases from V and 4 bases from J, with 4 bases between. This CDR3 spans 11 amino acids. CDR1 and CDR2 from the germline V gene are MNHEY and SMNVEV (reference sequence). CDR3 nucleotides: TGTGCCAGCAGCCGTAATCAGCCCCAGCATTTT. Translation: CASSRNQPQHF.

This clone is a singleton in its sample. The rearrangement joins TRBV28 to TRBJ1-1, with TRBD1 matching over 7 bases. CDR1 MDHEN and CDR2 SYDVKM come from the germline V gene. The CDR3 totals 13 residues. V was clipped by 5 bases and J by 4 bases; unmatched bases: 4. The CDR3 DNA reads TGTGCCAGCAGTGGGGACAGCCCCACTGAAGCTTTCTTT. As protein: CASSGDSPTEAFF.

The CDR3 loop reads CASSPEGLAEETQYF. The CDR3 DNA reads as TGCGCCAGCAGCCCGGAGGGACTAGCGGAAGAGACCCAGTACTTC. V and J are TRBV4-3 and TRBJ2-5, with 11 nucleotides matching TRBD2. The V and J ends lost 4 bases and 3 bases, in that order; junction bases with no gene match: 4. CDR3 length equals 15 residues. Looked up from germline, CDR1 is LGHNA and CDR2 is YSLEER.

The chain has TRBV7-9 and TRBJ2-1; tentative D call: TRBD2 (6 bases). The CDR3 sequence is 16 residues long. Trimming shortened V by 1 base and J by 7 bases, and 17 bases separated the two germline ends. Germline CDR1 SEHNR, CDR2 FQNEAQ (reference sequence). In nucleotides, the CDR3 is TGTGCCAGCAGCTTAGACGGGAGTCGTCAAAGGAATGAGCAGTTCTTC. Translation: CASSLDGSRQRNEQFF.